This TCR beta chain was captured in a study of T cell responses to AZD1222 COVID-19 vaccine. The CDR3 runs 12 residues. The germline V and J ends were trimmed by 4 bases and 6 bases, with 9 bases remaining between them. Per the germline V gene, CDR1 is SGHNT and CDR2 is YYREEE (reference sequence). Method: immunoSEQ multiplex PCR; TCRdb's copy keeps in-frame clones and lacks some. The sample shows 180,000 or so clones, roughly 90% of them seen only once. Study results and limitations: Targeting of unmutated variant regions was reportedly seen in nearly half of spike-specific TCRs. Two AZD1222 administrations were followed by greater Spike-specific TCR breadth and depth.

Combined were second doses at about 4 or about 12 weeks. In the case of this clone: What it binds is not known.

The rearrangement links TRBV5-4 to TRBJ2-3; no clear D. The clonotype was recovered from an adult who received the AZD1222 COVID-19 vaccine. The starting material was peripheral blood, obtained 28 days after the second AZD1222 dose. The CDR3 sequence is CASSRPRDTQYF. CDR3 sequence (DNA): TGTGCCAGCAGCCGCCCGAGGGATACGCAGTATTTT.